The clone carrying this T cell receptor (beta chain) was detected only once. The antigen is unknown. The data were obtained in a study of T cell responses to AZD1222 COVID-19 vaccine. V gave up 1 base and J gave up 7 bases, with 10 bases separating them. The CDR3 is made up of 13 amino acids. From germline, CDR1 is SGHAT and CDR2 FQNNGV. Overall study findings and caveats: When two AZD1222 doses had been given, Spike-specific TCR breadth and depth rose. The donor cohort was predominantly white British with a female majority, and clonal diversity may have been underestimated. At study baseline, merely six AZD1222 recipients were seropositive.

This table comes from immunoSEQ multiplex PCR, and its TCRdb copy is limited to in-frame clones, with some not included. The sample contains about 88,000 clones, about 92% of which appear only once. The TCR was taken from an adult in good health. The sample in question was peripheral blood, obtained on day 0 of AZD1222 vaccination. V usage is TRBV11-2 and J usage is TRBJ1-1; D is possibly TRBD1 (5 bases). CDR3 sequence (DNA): TGTGCCAGCAGCTTAGGGTTAGGGGTTGAAGCTTTCTTT. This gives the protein CASSLGLGVEAFF.